The T cell receptor beta chain under discussion was sequenced for a study of control samples from healthy donors and cancer patients. TCRdb keeps only in-frame clones here, not all; method: immunoSEQ multiplex PCR. The sample has some 100,000 clones, approximately 86% seen once. The material sequenced was blood. This sequence originates from a woman between 50 and 59 years old in good health.

CDR3 sequence (DNA): TGCAGCGCCCACAGGGTAACGGCGGGAAACCAAGAGACCCAGTACTTC. Translating it yields CSAHRVTAGNQETQYF. The gene calls are TRBV29-1 and TRBJ2-5, with D tentatively TRBD1 or TRBD2 (6 bases each). Germline loops: CDR1 SQVTM, CDR2 ANQGSEA. The CDR3 has 16 residues. Trimming left V 7 bases short and J 0 bases short, with 21 bases between.